This T cell receptor (beta chain) was documented in a study of cytomegalovirus exposure and HLA in healthy donors. Study-wide context: The study's early data release held roughly 90 million unique TCRs from HLA-typed donors.

Notes on the study in general: A later analysis linked a missense variant in DCLRE1C to the trimming of TCR beta V and J genes.

The primer mix had 60 Vbeta and 13 Jbeta primers. The repertoire was sequenced with immunoSEQ multiplex PCR; TCRdb's copy has only in-frame clones and lacks some. The sample shows 100,000 to 150,000 clones, around three quarters of them seen only once. The length of the CDR3 is 15 residues. Trimming cost V 4 bases and J 6 bases; bases outside gene matches: 8. The germline V gene encodes CDR1 SGHDT and CDR2 YYEEEE. Of note for this clone: As yet, its antigen is unknown.

This receptor was identified in a middle-aged man in good health and CMV-seronegative. Sequences were obtained from PBMCs. This chain uses TRBV5-6 with TRBJ2-7; 12 bases match TRBD1. CDR3: CASSEPGQGAIEQYF. The CDR3 region has the DNA TGTGCCAGCAGCGAACCGGGACAGGGGGCTATCGAGCAGTACTTC.